Presented here are 25 T cell receptor beta chains from one specimen sequenced in a study of T-cell reconstitution after alpha-beta-depleted transplantation in children. Preparation of the TCRbeta library involved a method that used unique molecular identifiers. From the PCR reads, TCRdb called clonotypes with MiXCR, one entry per CDR3 protein. The profile shows about 27,000 distinct CDR3 sequences, 5% to 7% of them singletons. This specimen consisted of PBMCs, mostly from graft donor cells, obtained 180 days after TCRalphabeta/CD19-depleted stem cell transplant. The source is a male patient younger than 18 who had a stem cell transplant for acute myeloid leukemia, so the T cells may come from the graft donor.

This clonotype has a count of ten or more. At one end the junction does not follow the germline gene, possibly because of a read error. The CDR3 DNA reads as TGTGCTAGCAGCCTCAAGTCTGGAAACACCATATATTTT. This gives the protein CASSLKSGNTIYF. The V and J genes are TRBV7-7 and TRBJ1-3; D is uncertain. CDR1 and CDR2 from the germline V gene are SSHAT and FNYEAQ (reference sequence). CDR3 size: 13 residues. Variable domain in full (rest from reference TRBV7-7 and TRBJ1-3): GAGVSQSPRYKVTKRGQDVTLRCDPISSHATLYWYQQALGQGPEFLTYFNYEAQPDKSGLPSDRFSAERPEGSISTLTIQRTEQRDSAMYRCASSLKSGNTIYFGEGSWLTVV.

This clonotype was observed many times. The CDR3 spells CASSQATTYNEQFF. The CDR3 nucleotides are TGTGCCAGCAGCCAAGCGACAACCTACAATGAGCAGTTCTTC. J is TRBJ2-1 and V is TRBV14; D remains ambiguous. Trimming left V 1 base short and J 2 bases short, with 6 bases between. The CDR3 has 14 residues. CDR1 is SGHDN, CDR2 FVKESK, per germline.

V gene TRBV3-1 combines with J gene TRBJ1-1, with 9 bases matching TRBD1. Losses at the gene ends were 4 bases for V and 5 bases for J; bases not matched to a gene: 8. This CDR3 region has 15 residues. Germline CDR1 and CDR2: LGHDT and YNNKEL (reference sequence). In DNA form, the CDR3 reads TGTGCCAGCAGCCCCCAAGTGACAGGGGGGACTGAAGCTTTCTTT. Amino acids: CASSPQVTGGTEAFF. Full variable domain (remainder filled in from reference TRBV3-1 and TRBJ1-1): DTAVSQTPKYLVTQMGNDKSIKCEQNLGHDTMYWYKQDSKKFLKIMFSYNNKELIINETVPNRFSPKSPDKAHLNLHINSLELGDSAVYFCASSPQVTGGTEAFFGQGTRLTVV.

This clonotype is deemed medium-sized (0.01 to 0.1%). The chain employs TRBV20-1 and TRBJ2-1, with a possible D match to TRBD2 (6 bases). Germline V gene sequence: CDR1 DFQATT, CDR2 SNEGSKA (reference sequence). With 0 bases removed from V and 6 bases from J, the gap between germline ends came to 15 bases. The CDR3 has 15 amino acids. CDR3 DNA: TGCAGTGCTAGAGATGACCGGGAGATAAGCAATGAGCAGTTCTTC. It codes for CSARDDREISNEQFF.

In this sample, this clonotype is medium-sized. This chain joins TRBV5-1 and TRBJ2-2, with 11 bases that match TRBD2. Germline assignment: CDR1 SGHRS and CDR2 YFSETQ. The V gene end was trimmed by 0 bases and the J gene end by 5 bases; junction bases not matched to a gene: 3. The CDR3 runs 16 residues. The CDR3 is CASSLGTSGPTGELFF. CDR3 bases: TGCGCCAGCAGCTTGGGGACTAGCGGGCCTACCGGGGAGCTGTTTTTT.

This clonotype was seen many times. The rearrangement links TRBV15 to TRBJ2-1, with D perhaps being TRBD1 or TRBD2 (5 bases each). Trimming took off 1 base at V and 9 bases at J, with 13 bases between the two ends. The CDR3 totals 14 residues. Germline-derived CDR1 and CDR2 are LNHNV and YYDKDF (reference sequence). CDR3 coding DNA: TGTGCCACCAGCAGAGGACAGCCGGGGCTTGAGCAGTTCTTC. Protein sequence: CATSRGQPGLEQFF. The variable domain in full, completed from reference TRBV15 and TRBJ2-1, reads DAMVIQNPRYQVTQFGKPVTLSCSQTLNHNVMYWYQQKSSQAPKLLFHYYDKDFNNEADTPDNFQSRRPNTSFCFLDIRSPGLGDTAMYLCATSRGQPGLEQFFGPGTRLTVL.

In this sample, this clonotype turned up many times. The V gene is TRBV5-1, the J gene TRBJ2-1, with D perhaps matching TRBD1 or TRBD2 (5 bases each). Germline CDR1 reads SGHRS; CDR2 reads YFSETQ. Trimming pared 2 bases from V and 2 bases from J, leaving 11 bases between. The CDR3 has 15 residues. The CDR3 reads CASSLDGTPYNEQFF. The CDR3 nucleotides read TGCGCCAGCAGCTTAGACGGGACCCCCTACAATGAGCAGTTCTTC. Looking up the rest from reference TRBV5-1 and TRBJ2-1 gives the full variable domain: KAGVTQTPRYLIKTRGQQVTLSCSPISGHRSVSWYQQTPGQGLQFLFEYFSETQRNKGNFPGRFSGRQFSNSRSEMNVSTLELGDSALYLCASSLDGTPYNEQFFGPGTRLTVL.

This clonotype was recorded at least ten times. The chain combines TRBV5-1 with TRBJ1-6; TRBD1 aligns across 9 bases. The length of the CDR3 is 18 residues. The germline CDR1 and CDR2 sequences are SGHRS and YFSETQ. Trimming removed 2 bases from V and 4 bases from J; junction bases left unmatched: 10. The CDR3 region is CASSFLGTGGAYNSPLHF. In nucleotides, the CDR3 is TGCGCCAGCAGCTTCTTGGGTACAGGGGGCGCGTATAATTCACCCCTCCACTTT.

This clonotype was recorded many times. V gene TRBV7-2 combines with J gene TRBJ2-2; 7 positions agree with TRBD2. The CDR3 has 16 amino acids. From germline, CDR1 is SGHTA and CDR2 FQGNSA. The trim removed 0 bases at V and 5 bases at J, leaving 6 bases unmatched. The CDR3 loop is CASSLAEKLATGELFF. The CDR3 DNA reads as TGTGCCAGCAGCTTAGCGGAAAAACTAGCGACCGGGGAGCTGTTTTTT.

This clonotype came up many times. The CDR3 DNA reads as TGTGCCAGCAGGCGGCTAGCGGGAAGTGAGACCCAGTACTTC. This translates into CASRRLAGSETQYF. The J gene is TRBJ2-5, the V gene TRBV27, with 9 bases lining up with TRBD2. Per germline, CDR1 MNHEY and CDR2 SMNVEV (reference sequence). Unmatched junction bases numbered 7, after V lost 6 bases and J lost 5 bases. The CDR3 spans 14 residues.

This clonotype was detected only once. A much larger clonotype is one base distant, so this may be a read error. The chain recombines TRBV29-1 with TRBJ2-5; D not resolved. Trimming cost V 8 bases and J 4 bases, with 11 bases left between them. Germline lookup yields CDR1 SQVTM and CDR2 ANQGSEA. This CDR3 region has 11 residues. DNA of the CDR3: TGCAGCCACTCAATAGGAGAGACCCAGTACTTC. Translation: CSHSIGETQYF.

This clonotype was detected many times. The chain carries TRBV7-9 and TRBJ2-7, with D unresolved. Germline V gives CDR1 SEHNR, CDR2 FQNEAQ (reference sequence). The CDR3 consists of 11 residues. The germline V and J ends were trimmed by 4 bases and 3 bases, with 4 bases remaining between them. The CDR3 DNA reads TGTGCCAGCAGCTCCGTCTACGAGCAGTACTTC. Protein sequence: CASSSVYEQYF.

This clonotype was seen ten or more times. This chain joins TRBV20-1 and TRBJ1-5; TRBD1 is a possible D gene (5 bases). CDR3 size: 13 residues. V lost 5 bases to trimming and J lost 6 bases, with 14 bases between them. The germline gives CDR1 DFQATT, CDR2 SNEGSKA (reference sequence). CDR3 coding DNA: TGCAGTGCTTTCGGAGGACAAAGTCAGCCCCAGCATTTT. It translates to CSAFGGQSQPQHF.

In this sample, this clonotype turned up many times. The rearrangement links TRBV20-1 to TRBJ2-3; 8 nucleotides agree with TRBD2. The CDR3 sequence is 17 residues long. Trimming at V came to 0 bases and at J to 8 bases, leaving 16 bases not matched to a gene. Germline lookup yields CDR1 DFQATT and CDR2 SNEGSKA (reference sequence). The CDR3 sequence is CSARDPGAGGPYGTQYF. DNA for the CDR3: TGCAGTGCTAGAGATCCCGGGGCGGGAGGCCCCTATGGTACGCAGTATTTT.

This clonotype was seen repeatedly, ten times or more. The genes are TRBV27 and TRBJ2-3, with D perhaps assigned TRBD1 or TRBD2 (6 bases each). This CDR3 comprises 15 residues. Trimming pared 7 bases from V and 0 bases from J, leaving 14 bases between. Germline loops: CDR1 MNHEY, CDR2 SMNVEV (reference sequence). The CDR3 protein is CASTHGGASTDTQYF. The CDR3 region has the DNA TGTGCCAGCACCCACGGGGGCGCAAGCACAGATACGCAGTATTTT.

This rearrangement joins TRBV7-8 to TRBJ2-7, with TRBD1 as a possible D gene (5 bases). This CDR3 region has 13 residues. Deletions cut 5 bases from V and 9 bases from J, with 17 bases between. Germline V gene data show CDR1 as SGHVS and CDR2 as FQNEAQ. The DNA of the CDR3 is TGTGCCAGCAGCACAGGACGCTCTCCCCTGCAGTACTTC. Translating it yields CASSTGRSPLQYF.

Judged by abundance, this clonotype is medium-sized. The V gene is TRBV29-1, the J gene TRBJ2-5; D perhaps matches TRBD1 (6 bases). Trimming removed 1 base at V and 5 bases at J, with 17 bases between. The germline CDR1 and CDR2 sequences are SQVTM and ANQGSEA. The CDR3 spans 15 residues. The CDR3 sequence: CSVEVQLTGFETQYF. The CDR3 bases are TGCAGCGTTGAAGTCCAATTAACAGGGTTTGAGACCCAGTACTTC.

This clonotype was recorded at least ten times. This chain uses TRBV20-1 with TRBJ2-1; D is unclear. The CDR3 is 16 residues long. Trimming left V 2 bases short and J 4 bases short, with 18 bases between. Germline V gene lookup returns CDR1 DFQATT and CDR2 SNEGSKA (reference sequence). The CDR3 DNA sequence: TGCAGTGCTAGACCCCTTATCGGAGCCGGGTACAATGAGCAGTTCTTC. Its protein product is CSARPLIGAGYNEQFF.

This clonotype was counted at least ten times. The CDR3 is CASSFEGGSGADTQYF. For the CDR3, the DNA is TGCGCCAGCAGCTTTGAAGGAGGGTCCGGGGCAGATACGCAGTATTTT. The chain is built from TRBV5-1 and TRBJ2-3; D is possibly TRBD2 (6 bases). The germline CDR1 and CDR2 sequences are SGHRS and YFSETQ. The length of the CDR3 is 16 residues. V lost 2 bases, J lost 4 bases, and 17 bases lay in between.

This clonotype showed up many times. The chain employs TRBV30 and TRBJ2-1; 8 bases align to TRBD2. CDR1 GTSNPN and CDR2 SVGIG come from the germline V gene (reference sequence). This CDR3 is built from 15 residues. V gave up 0 bases and J gave up 6 bases; unmatched junction bases: 7. The CDR3 spells CAWSVRASGSNEQFF. CDR3 in DNA: TGTGCCTGGAGTGTTCGGGCGAGCGGGAGCAATGAGCAGTTCTTC.

This clonotype was counted many times. The V and J genes are TRBV19 and TRBJ1-2; TRBD1 aligns across 7 bases. The J segment lost 7 bases and the V segment lost 3 bases, leaving 5 bases of the junction unmatched. CDR1 is LNHDA and CDR2 is SQIVND in the germline V gene (reference sequence). This CDR3 spans 13 amino acids. DNA of the CDR3: TGTGCCAGTAGTATCGACAGGGCGGCTGGCTACACCTTC. Amino acids: CASSIDRAAGYTF. Full variable domain (remainder filled in from reference TRBV19 and TRBJ1-2): DGGITQSPKYLFRKEGQNVTLSCEQNLNHDAMYWYRQDPGQGLRLIYYSQIVNDFQKGDIAEGYSVSREKKESFPLTVTSAQKNPTAFYLCASSIDRAAGYTFGSGTRLTVV.

Many counts were recorded for this clonotype. The CDR3 region has the DNA TGCAGCGTTGGAGGGGGGCTAGCGGGGAGCCTCCCCTACAATGAGCAGTTCTTC. Protein product: CSVGGGLAGSLPYNEQFF. The rearrangement links TRBV29-1 to TRBJ2-1, with TRBD2 matching 9 bases. Per the germline V gene, CDR1 is SQVTM and CDR2 is ANQGSEA. After removal of 4 bases from V and 2 bases from J, the junction contained 15 bases not matched to a gene. The length of the CDR3 is 18 residues.

This clonotype was seen at least ten times. The rearrangement links TRBV28 to TRBJ2-1; D gene ambiguous. The CDR3 loop spans 15 amino acids. CDR1 MDHEN and CDR2 SYDVKM come from the germline V gene. Trimming took off 1 base at V and 9 bases at J, with 16 bases between the two ends. This CDR3 reads CASSLLGPKSGEQFF. DNA for the CDR3: TGTGCCAGCAGTTTATTGGGTCCTAAATCCGGTGAGCAGTTCTTC. Full variable domain (rest looked up from reference TRBV28 and TRBJ2-1): DVKVTQSSRYLVKRTGEKVFLECVQDMDHENMFWYRQDPGLGLRLIYFSYDVKMKEKGDIPEGYSVSREKKERFSLILESASTNQTSMYLCASSLLGPKSGEQFFGPGTRLTVL.

This clonotype was recorded at least ten times. The genes are TRBV28 and TRBJ2-7; 10 nucleotides match TRBD2. V dropped 5 bases and J dropped 0; count of bases not matched to a gene: 10. The V gene's germline CDR1 is MDHEN and CDR2 SYDVKM. This CDR3 region has 17 residues. The CDR3 nucleotides are TGTGCCAGCAGTCGCCCGGGACTAGCGCCCAGCTCCTACGAGCAGTACTTC. Its translation is CASSRPGLAPSSYEQYF.

This clonotype was seen at least ten times. The CDR3 region is CASNRGLAANEQFF. CDR3 nucleotide sequence: TGTGCCAGCAACCGGGGACTAGCGGCCAATGAGCAGTTCTTC. The gene calls are TRBV11-1 and TRBJ2-1, with 11 nucleotides matching TRBD2. The CDR3 has 14 amino acids. Germline trimming cut 7 bases from V and 6 bases from J; bases unmatched to any gene: 5. Germline-derived CDR1 and CDR2 are SGHAT and FQDESV (reference sequence).